The rows below give T cell receptor beta chains drawn from one sample of a study of cytomegalovirus exposure and HLA in healthy donors. The table came from immunoSEQ multiplex PCR; TCRdb's copy has only in-frame clones and leaves some out. The table records roughly 100,000 clones, around 76% of them present only once. Sequenced material: PBMCs. The receptors originated from a woman between 18 and 29 years old in good health and CMV-seropositive. The conserved cysteine and the conserved F or W are not part of the CDR3 here. Each record gives: V gene, J gene, CDR3 length, CDR3 protein.

TRBV11-1	TRBJ1-1	10	ASSWRSTEAF
TRBV28	TRBJ1-4	12	ASSLQRLNEKLF
TRBV13	TRBJ1-1	12	ASSLVGGGTEAF
TRBV7-8	TRBJ2-7	12	ASSLEGQSYEQY
TRBV9	TRBJ2-5	14	ASSFRDREGQETQY
TRBV4-3	TRBJ2-1	14	ASSQEIAALYNEQF
TRBV18	TRBJ1-3	13	ASSPTTASGNTIY
TRBV5-8	TRBJ2-7	12	ASSLRLATYEQY
TRBV6-5	TRBJ1-2	10	ASSSTGGGYT
TRBV6-5	TRBJ2-5	13	ASSSGLAAQETQY
TRBV19	TRBJ1-1	10	ASSYTGTEAF
TRBV5-1	TRBJ2-5	12	ASSLRVRSETQY
TRBV7-3	TRBJ1-2	14	ASSFGPGGGGYGYT
TRBV7-3	TRBJ1-2	13	ASSSGTGGFYGYT
TRBV30	TRBJ2-7	11	AWNKAARGEQY
TRBV28	TRBJ2-7	18	ASSLGVGLAGGEGVYEQY
TRBV10-3	TRBJ1-1	12	AISDEGVNTEAF
TRBV25-1	TRBJ1-1	12	ASSAPGALREAF
TRBV7-8	TRBJ2-7	12	ASSSTSPGREQY
TRBV25-1	TRBJ2-7	10	ASSLATYEQY
TRBV6-5	TRBJ1-1	9	ATLQGTEAF
TRBV6-6	TRBJ2-7	9	ASSYRVEQY
TRBV19	TRBJ1-1	14	ASSMFPTGGNTEAF
TRBV27	TRBJ2-3	11	ASTQRGTDTQY
TRBV19	TRBJ2-7	13	ASSIGTGLSREQY
TRBV7-2	TRBJ2-7	13	ASSWKRESSYEQY
TRBV29-1	TRBJ2-1	13	SVGLGGQVYNEQF
TRBV27	TRBJ1-2	12	ASIGTGGSSGYT
TRBV19	TRBJ2-2	15	AIASGSRPGNTGELF
TRBV6-5	TRBJ1-1	10	ASSSYDRVAF
TRBV6-5	TRBJ1-3	13	ASSQGRSSGNTIY
TRBV21-1	TRBJ2-1	13	ASSRLAASYNEQF
TRBV27	TRBJ2-1	12	ASSLGTGSREQF
TRBV15	TRBJ2-3	14	ATSSGQGFSTDTQY
TRBV30	TRBJ2-7	11	AWSVVGGGEQY
TRBV7-2	TRBJ1-2	12	ASRKRAAVYGYT
TRBV30	TRBJ1-2	10	AWSVLGYGYT
TRBV7-8	TRBJ1-2	13	ASSLVGGGGYGYT
TRBV27	TRBJ1-2	11	ASSSPDRYGYT
TRBV5-6	TRBJ1-4	13	ASSLAPATNEKLF
TRBV4-3	TRBJ1-4	13	ASSQDRQGAEKLF
TRBV18	TRBJ2-1	15	ASSPPEGAGVVDEQF
TRBV28	TRBJ1-2	12	ASSLRTGYYGYT
TRBV9	TRBJ2-5	14	ASSLGTWVLKETQY
TRBV11-2	TRBJ1-2	12	ASSLGRGGGGYT
TRBV19	TRBJ2-7	13	ASSIEPGQTYEQY
TRBV4-1	TRBJ1-3	15	ASSEGSGFLSGNTIY
TRBV13	TRBJ2-5	12	ASSWLASLETQY
TRBV7-6	TRBJ2-2	15	ASSPKRQGMNTGELF